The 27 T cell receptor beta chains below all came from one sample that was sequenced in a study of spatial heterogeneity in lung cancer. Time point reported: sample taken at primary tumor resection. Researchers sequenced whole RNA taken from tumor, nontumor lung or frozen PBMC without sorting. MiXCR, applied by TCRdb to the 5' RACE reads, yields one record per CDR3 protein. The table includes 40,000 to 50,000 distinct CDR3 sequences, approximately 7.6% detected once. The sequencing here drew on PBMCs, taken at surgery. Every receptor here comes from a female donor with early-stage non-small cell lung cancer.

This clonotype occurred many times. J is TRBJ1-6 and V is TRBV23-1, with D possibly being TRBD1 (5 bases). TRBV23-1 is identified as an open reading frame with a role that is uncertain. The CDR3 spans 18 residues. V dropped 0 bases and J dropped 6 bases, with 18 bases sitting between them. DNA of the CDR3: TGCGCCAGCAGTCAATCGTCAACGGAGGGACCATCTAATTCACCCCTCCACTTT. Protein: CASSQSSTEGPSNSPLHF.

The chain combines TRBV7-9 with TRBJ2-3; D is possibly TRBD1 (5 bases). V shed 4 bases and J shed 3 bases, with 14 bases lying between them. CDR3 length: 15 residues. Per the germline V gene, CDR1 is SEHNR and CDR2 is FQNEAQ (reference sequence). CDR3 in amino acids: CASSSLAGLTDTQYF. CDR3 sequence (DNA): TGTGCCAGCAGCTCTTTAGCAGGGTTGACAGATACGCAGTATTTT.

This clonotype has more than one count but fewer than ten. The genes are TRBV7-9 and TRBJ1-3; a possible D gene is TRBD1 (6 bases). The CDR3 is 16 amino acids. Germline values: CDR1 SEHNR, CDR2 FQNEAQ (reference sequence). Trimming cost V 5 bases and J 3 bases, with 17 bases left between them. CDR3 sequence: CASSLLQGVSGNTIYF. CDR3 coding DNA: TGTGCCAGCAGCCTCCTACAGGGTGTGAGTGGAAACACCATATATTTT.

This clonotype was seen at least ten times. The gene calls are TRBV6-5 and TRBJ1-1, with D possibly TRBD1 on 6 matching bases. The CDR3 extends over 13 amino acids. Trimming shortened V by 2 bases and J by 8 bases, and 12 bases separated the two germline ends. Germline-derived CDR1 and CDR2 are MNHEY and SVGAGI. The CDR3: CASSYRLGAEAFF. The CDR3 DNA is TGTGCCAGCAGTTACCGATTGGGGGCGGAAGCTTTCTTT.

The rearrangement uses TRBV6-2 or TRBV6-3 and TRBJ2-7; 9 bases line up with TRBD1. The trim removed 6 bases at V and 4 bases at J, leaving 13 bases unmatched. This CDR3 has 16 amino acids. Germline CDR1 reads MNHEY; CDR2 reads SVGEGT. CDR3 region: CASRTPGTGKAYEQYF. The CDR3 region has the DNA TGTGCCAGCAGAACACCCGGGACAGGGAAAGCGTACGAGCAGTACTTC.

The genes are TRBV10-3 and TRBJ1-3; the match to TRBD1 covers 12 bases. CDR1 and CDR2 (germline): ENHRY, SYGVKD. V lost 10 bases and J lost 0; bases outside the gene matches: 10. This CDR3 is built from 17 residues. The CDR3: CATIPGTGGVSGNTIYF. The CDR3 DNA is TGTGCCACTATTCCCGGGACAGGGGGCGTCTCTGGAAACACCATATATTTT.

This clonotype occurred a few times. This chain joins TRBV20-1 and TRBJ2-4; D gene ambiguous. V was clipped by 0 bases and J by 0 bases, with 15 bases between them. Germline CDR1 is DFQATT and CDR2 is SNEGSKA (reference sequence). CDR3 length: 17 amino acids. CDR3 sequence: CSAREPQLPQAKNIQYF. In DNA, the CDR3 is TGCAGTGCTAGAGAACCTCAACTACCGCAAGCCAAAAACATTCAGTACTTC.

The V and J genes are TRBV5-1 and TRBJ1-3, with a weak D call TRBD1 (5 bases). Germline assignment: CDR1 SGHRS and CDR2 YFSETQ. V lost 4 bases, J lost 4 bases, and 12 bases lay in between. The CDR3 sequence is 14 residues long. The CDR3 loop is CASSAAGTGNTIYF. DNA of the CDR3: TGCGCCAGCAGCGCGGCGGGGACCGGAAACACCATATATTTT.

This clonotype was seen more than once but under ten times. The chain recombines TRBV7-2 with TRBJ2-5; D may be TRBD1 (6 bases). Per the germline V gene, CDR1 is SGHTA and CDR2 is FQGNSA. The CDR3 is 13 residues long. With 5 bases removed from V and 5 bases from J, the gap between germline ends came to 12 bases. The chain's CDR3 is CASSPFRGETQYF. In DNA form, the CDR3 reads TGTGCCAGCAGCCCGTTTAGGGGGGAGACCCAGTACTTC.

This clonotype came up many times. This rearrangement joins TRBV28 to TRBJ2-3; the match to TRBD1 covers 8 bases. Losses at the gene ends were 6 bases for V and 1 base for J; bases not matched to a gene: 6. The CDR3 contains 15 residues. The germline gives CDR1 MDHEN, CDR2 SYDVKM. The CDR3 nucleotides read TGTGCCAGCAGCTTCTTGGACAGGGGCACAGATACGCAGTATTTT. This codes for CASSFLDRGTDTQYF.

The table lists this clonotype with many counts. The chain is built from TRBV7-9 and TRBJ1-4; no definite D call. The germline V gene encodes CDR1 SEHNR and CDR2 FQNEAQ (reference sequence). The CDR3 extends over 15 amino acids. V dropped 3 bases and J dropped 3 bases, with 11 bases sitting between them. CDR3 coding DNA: TGTGCCAGCAGCTTTTTGGGTGGTTCTAATGAAAAACTGTTTTTT. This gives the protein CASSFLGGSNEKLFF.

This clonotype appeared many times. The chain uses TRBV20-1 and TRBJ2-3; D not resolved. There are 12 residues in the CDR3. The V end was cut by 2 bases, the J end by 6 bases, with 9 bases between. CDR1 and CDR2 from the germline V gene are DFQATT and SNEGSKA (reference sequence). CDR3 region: CSARLRADTQYF. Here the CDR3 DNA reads TGCAGTGCTAGATTAAGAGCCGATACGCAGTATTTT.

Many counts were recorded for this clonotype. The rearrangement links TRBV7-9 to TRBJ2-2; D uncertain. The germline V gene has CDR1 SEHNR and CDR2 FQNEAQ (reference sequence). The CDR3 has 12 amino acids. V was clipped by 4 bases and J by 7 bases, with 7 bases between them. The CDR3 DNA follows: TGTGCCAGCAGCTCAAATAGCGGGGAGCTGTTTTTT. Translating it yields CASSSNSGELFF.

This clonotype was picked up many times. The CDR3, as DNA: TGTGCCAGCAGTTTGGGAAATCAGCCCCAGCATTTT. It is translated as CASSLGNQPQHF. The chain links TRBV28 to TRBJ1-5; no firm D call. The CDR3 loop spans 12 amino acids. Germline CDR1 is MDHEN and CDR2 is SYDVKM. The V end was cut by 3 bases, the J end by 4 bases, with 4 bases between. The entire variable domain, with the rest obtained from reference TRBV28 and TRBJ1-5, is as follows: DVKVTQSSRYLVKRTGEKVFLECVQDMDHENMFWYRQDPGLGLRLIYFSYDVKMKEKGDIPEGYSVSREKKERFSLILESASTNQTSMYLCASSLGNQPQHFGDGTRLSIL.

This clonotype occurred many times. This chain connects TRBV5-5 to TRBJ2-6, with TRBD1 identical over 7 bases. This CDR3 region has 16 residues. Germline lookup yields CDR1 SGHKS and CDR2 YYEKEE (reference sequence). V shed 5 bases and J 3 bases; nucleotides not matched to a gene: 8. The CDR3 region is CASSLQGLGGANVLTF. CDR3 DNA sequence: TGTGCCAGCAGTCTACAGGGGCTAGGTGGGGCCAACGTCCTGACTTTC.

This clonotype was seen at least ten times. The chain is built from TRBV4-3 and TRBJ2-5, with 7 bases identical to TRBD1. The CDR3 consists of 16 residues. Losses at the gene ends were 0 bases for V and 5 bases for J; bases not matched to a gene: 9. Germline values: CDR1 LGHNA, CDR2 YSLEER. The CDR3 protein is CASSQDGPNRGETQYF. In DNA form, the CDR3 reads TGCGCCAGCAGCCAAGATGGCCCTAACAGGGGTGAGACCCAGTACTTC.

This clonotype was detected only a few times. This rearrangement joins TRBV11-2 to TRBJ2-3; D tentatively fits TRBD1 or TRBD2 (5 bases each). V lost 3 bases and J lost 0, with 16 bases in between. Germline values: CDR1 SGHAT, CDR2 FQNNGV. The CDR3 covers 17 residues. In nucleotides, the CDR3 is TGTGCCAGCAGCTTTCTTCCTCGGGGACGTAGCACAGATACGCAGTATTTT. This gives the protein CASSFLPRGRSTDTQYF.

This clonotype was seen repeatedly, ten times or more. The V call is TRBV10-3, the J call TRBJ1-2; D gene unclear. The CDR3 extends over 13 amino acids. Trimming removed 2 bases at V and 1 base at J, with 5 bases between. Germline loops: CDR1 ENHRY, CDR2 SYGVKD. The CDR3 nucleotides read TGTGCCATCAGTGAGAGAGTTAACTATGGCTACACCTTC. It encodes CAISERVNYGYTF.

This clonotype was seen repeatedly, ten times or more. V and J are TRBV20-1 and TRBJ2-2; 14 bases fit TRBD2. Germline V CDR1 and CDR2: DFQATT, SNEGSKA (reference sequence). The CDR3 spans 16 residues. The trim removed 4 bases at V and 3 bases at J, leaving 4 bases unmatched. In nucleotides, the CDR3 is TGCAGTGCTACCGGACTAGCGGGAGGTTACACCGGGGAGCTGTTTTTT. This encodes CSATGLAGGYTGELFF.

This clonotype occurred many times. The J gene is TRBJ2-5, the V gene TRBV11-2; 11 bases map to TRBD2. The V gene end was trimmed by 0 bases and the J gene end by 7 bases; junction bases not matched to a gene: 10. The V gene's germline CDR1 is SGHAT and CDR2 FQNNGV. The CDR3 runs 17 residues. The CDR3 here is CASSLDNWASGGWTQYF. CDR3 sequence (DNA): TGTGCCAGCAGCTTAGATAATTGGGCTAGCGGGGGGTGGACCCAGTACTTC.

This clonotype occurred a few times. The CDR3 DNA reads as TGTGCCAGCAGCTTAATCCGCCAGGGGGCTCATACCGGGGAGCTGTTTTTT. This gives the protein CASSLIRQGAHTGELFF. The rearrangement uses TRBV7-6 and TRBJ2-2; 8 nucleotides align to TRBD1. The CDR3 has 17 residues. Germline-derived CDR1 and CDR2 are SGHVS and FNYEAQ. Trimming removed 2 bases from V and 5 bases from J; junction bases left unmatched: 10.

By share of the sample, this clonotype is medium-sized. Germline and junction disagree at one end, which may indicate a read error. The CDR3 bases are TGTGCCAGCAGTGGAAGGGACACCATCTCCAACGAGCAGTACTTC. This sequence encodes CASSGRDTISNEQYF. The rearrangement uses TRBV28 and TRBJ2-7; possibly TRBD1 for D (6 bases). Germline CDR1 and CDR2: MDHEN and SYDVKM. There are 15 residues in the CDR3.

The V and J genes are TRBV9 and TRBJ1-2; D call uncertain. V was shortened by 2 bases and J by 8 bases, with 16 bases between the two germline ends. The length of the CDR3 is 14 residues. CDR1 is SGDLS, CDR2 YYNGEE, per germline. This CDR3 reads CASSVTRSGEGYTF. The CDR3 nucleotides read TGTGCCAGCAGCGTCACCAGGAGCGGAGAAGGCTACACCTTC.

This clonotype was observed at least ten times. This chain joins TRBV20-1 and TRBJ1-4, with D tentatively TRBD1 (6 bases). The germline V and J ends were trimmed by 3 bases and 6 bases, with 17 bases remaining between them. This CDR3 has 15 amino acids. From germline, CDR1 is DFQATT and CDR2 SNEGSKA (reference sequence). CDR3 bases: TGCAGTGCTAGCGACAGGAGGGTGCGCGATGAAAAACTGTTTTTT. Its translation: CSASDRRVRDEKLFF.

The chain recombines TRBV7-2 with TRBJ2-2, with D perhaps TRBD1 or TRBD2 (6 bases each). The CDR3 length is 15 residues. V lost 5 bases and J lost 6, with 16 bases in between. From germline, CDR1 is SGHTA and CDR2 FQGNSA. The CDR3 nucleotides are TGTGCCAGCAGCAGCTCTCGGGGGCAGGCCGGGGAGCTGTTTTTT. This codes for CASSSSRGQAGELFF.

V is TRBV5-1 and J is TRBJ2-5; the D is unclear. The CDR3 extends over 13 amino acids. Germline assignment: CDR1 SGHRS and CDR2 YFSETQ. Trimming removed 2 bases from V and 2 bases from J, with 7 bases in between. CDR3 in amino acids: CASSLGPQETQYF. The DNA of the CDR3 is TGCGCCAGCAGCTTAGGGCCACAAGAGACCCAGTACTTC. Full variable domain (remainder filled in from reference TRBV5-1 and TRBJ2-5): KAGVTQTPRYLIKTRGQQVTLSCSPISGHRSVSWYQQTPGQGLQFLFEYFSETQRNKGNFPGRFSGRQFSNSRSEMNVSTLELGDSALYLCASSLGPQETQYFGPGTRLLVL.

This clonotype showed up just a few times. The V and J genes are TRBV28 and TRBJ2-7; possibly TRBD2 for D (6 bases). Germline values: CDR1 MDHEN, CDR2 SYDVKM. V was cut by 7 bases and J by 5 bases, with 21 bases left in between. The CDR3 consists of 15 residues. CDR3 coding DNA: TGTGCCAGCAATGAGCCGGGTTCTAGGAGGGACGAGCAGTACTTC. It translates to CASNEPGSRRDEQYF. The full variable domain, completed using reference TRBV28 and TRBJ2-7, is DVKVTQSSRYLVKRTGEKVFLECVQDMDHENMFWYRQDPGLGLRLIYFSYDVKMKEKGDIPEGYSVSREKKERFSLILESASTNQTSMYLCASNEPGSRRDEQYFGPGTRLTVT.